What follows is one TCR beta chain and its context. Patients from Seattle were sampled longitudinally, starting during active infection. The data were taken from a study of blood T cell repertoires in COVID-19. Study in general: Acute and convalescent COVID-19 specimens originated in the United States, Italy and Spain. The analysed material was cDNA or gDNA that came from T cells, B-cell-depleted T cells, or PBMCs.

The ends were cut back, 3 bases at V and 8 bases at J, with 7 bases in the middle. The CDR3 contains 11 residues. The V gene's germline CDR1 is LGHNT and CDR2 FRNRAP. Methods used by the authors: Cell counts per sample came from amplifying reference gene primers. Sequenced by immunoSEQ multiplex PCR; TCRdb stores in-frame clones only, minus some. Clonal size and the V and J genes are those of that table, whereas D and trimming came from the DNA. The sample includes some 500,000 clones, around 90% of them seen just once. This chain links TRBV12-5 with TRBJ1-1, with a weak D call TRBD1 (5 bases). The clonotype was recovered from a woman aged 45 to 65 with COVID-19, enrolled during active disease. Sequenced input: peripheral blood. DNA of the CDR3: TGTGCTAGTGGTTTATCAGGGGAAGCTTTCTTT. It encodes CASGLSGEAFF.